This is a list of T cell receptor beta chains from one sample in a study of technical replicates of blood from several donors. Libraries were prepared by immunoSEQ multiplex PCR; TCRdb keeps only in-frame clonotypes and omits some of them. This repertoire shows about 16,000 clones, about 83% found once; its top ten account for 10% to 15%. The sequencing sample was made of PBMCs. These receptors all stem from a human donor in good health. Each CDR3 is given with its conserved first and last residue. Fields, in order: V gene, J gene, D gene, clone size, CDR3 protein, CDR3 DNA. The D gene is left open where the match is weak. A clone size is listed for some rows: how often the clone was seen (once, few, many), or a class if it is expanded.

>TRBV18|TRBJ1-2|NA|once
CASSRAGDGYTF
TGTGCCAGCTCACGGGCAGGGGATGGCTACACCTTC
>TRBV5-4|TRBJ2-2|TRBD2|NA
CASSVGIAGGTPNTGELFF
TGTGCCAGCAGCGTAGGAATAGCGGGAGGAACGCCGAACACCGGGGAGCTGTTTTTT
>TRBV28|TRBJ2-3|TRBD2|NA
CAGATTSRGTDTQYF
TGTGCCGGAGCAACGACTAGCCGGGGCACAGATACGCAGTATTTT
>TRBV7-9|TRBJ1-1|NA|NA
CASSLDSGVFSWNTEAFF
TGTGCCAGCAGCTTAGATTCGGGGGTGTTTTCGTGGAACACTGAAGCTTTCTTT
>TRBV19|TRBJ1-5|NA|NA
CASSMKGWGGNQPQHF
TGTGCCAGTAGTATGAAGGGTTGGGGAGGCAATCAGCCCCAGCATTTT
>TRBV6-5|TRBJ2-7|NA|few
CASSLSERASEQYF
TGTGCCAGCAGTCTATCTGAGAGGGCTAGCGAGCAGTACTTC
>TRBV9|TRBJ2-5|TRBD1|NA
CASSVSQGVEETQYF
TGTGCCAGCAGCGTAAGCCAGGGGGTTGAAGAGACCCAGTACTTC
>TRBV5-1|TRBJ1-1|NA|NA
CASSGVMNTEAFF
TGCGCCAGCAGCGGAGTTATGAACACTGAAGCTTTCTTT
>TRBV9|TRBJ1-2|NA|NA
CASSVDGRANYGYTF
TGTGCCAGCAGCGTTGATGGGAGAGCTAACTATGGCTACACCTTC
>TRBV5-6|TRBJ2-7|NA|few
CASSWEPNPYEQYF
TGTGCCAGCAGCTGGGAGCCAAACCCCTACGAGCAGTACTTC
>TRBV5-1|TRBJ1-1|TRBD1|NA
CASSLAGGYTEAFF
TGCGCCAGCAGCTTGGCAGGGGGGTACACTGAAGCTTTCTTT
>TRBV5-1|TRBJ2-3|NA|NA
CASSLVLGGTDTQYF
TGCGCCAGCAGCTTGGTGCTAGGAGGCACAGATACGCAGTATTTT
>TRBV2|TRBJ1-5|TRBD1|once
CASTGGGGNQPQHF
TGTGCCAGCACAGGGGGCGGGGGCAATCAGCCCCAGCATTTT
>TRBV30|TRBJ2-2|NA|NA
CAWSVLLVTRTGELFF
TGTGCCTGGAGTGTACTCCTAGTTACACGAACCGGGGAGCTGTTTTTT
>TRBV12-2|TRBJ2-1|NA|NA
CASRPRTPDPYNEQFF
TGTGCAAGTCGCCCGCGGACTCCTGATCCCTACAATGAGCAGTTCTTC
>TRBV5-1|TRBJ1-4|NA|NA
CASSARTANEKLFF
TGCGCCAGCAGCGCCCGGACAGCTAATGAAAAACTGTTTTTT
>TRBV5-1|TRBJ2-3|TRBD2|NA
CASSSGSRVADTQYF
TGCGCCAGCAGTAGCGGGAGTCGAGTGGCAGATACGCAGTATTTT
>TRBV9|TRBJ2-1|TRBD2|NA
CASSVGSGSQAEQFF
TGTGCCAGCAGCGTAGGGAGCGGGAGTCAGGCTGAGCAGTTCTTC
>TRBV5-1|TRBJ2-1|TRBD1|NA
CASSSIIGTGDYNEQFF
TGCGCCAGCAGCTCGATAATCGGGACAGGGGACTACAATGAGCAGTTCTTC
>TRBV30|TRBJ1-1|NA|NA
CAWNIAPGAFF
TGTGCCTGGAATATAGCCCCCGGGGCTTTCTTT
>TRBV11-2|TRBJ2-7|NA|NA
CASSLDQDWSYEQYF
TGTGCCAGCAGCTTAGATCAAGACTGGTCCTACGAGCAGTACTTC
>TRBV28|TRBJ2-6|TRBD2|NA
CASSSGGSGTNVLTF
TGTGCCAGCAGTTCGGGAGGGAGTGGGACCAACGTCCTGACTTTC
>TRBV4-2|TRBJ2-7|NA|NA
CASSQDSGVRNEQYF
TGTGCCAGCAGCCAAGATTCGGGGGTCCGGAACGAGCAGTACTTC
>TRBV30|TRBJ2-7|NA|NA
CAWRGRGFNYEQYF
TGTGCCTGGAGGGGCCGGGGTTTTAACTACGAGCAGTACTTC
>TRBV18|TRBJ2-2|NA|NA
CASSPQSMTVNTGELFF
TGTGCCAGCTCACCACAATCGATGACAGTAAACACCGGGGAGCTGTTTTTT
>TRBV6-5|TRBJ2-3|NA|NA
CASRGAGTDTQYF
TGTGCCAGCAGAGGGGCTGGAACAGATACGCAGTATTTT
>TRBV5-6|TRBJ2-3|TRBD2|NA
CASSFKGVAGSTDTQYF
TGTGCCAGCAGCTTTAAGGGGGTAGCGGGGAGCACAGATACGCAGTATTTT
>TRBV5-1|TRBJ2-1|TRBD2|NA
CASYLTGGNSGTNEQFF
TGCGCCAGCTACCTAACCGGCGGGAATAGCGGGACGAATGAGCAGTTCTTC
>TRBV5-6|TRBJ2-3|TRBD1|NA
CASSLEGAAYLADTQYF
TGTGCCAGCAGCCTCGAGGGGGCGGCCTACCTGGCAGATACGCAGTATTTT
>TRBV27|TRBJ2-5|TRBD1|once
CASSLRDSPETQYF
TGTGCCAGCAGTTTAAGGGACAGTCCAGAGACCCAGTACTTC
>TRBV19|TRBJ2-5|NA|NA
CASSFGGFYQETQYF
TGTGCCAGTAGTTTTGGAGGGTTTTACCAAGAGACCCAGTACTTC
>TRBV27|TRBJ2-7|NA|NA
CASSGSRYHYEQYF
TGTGCCAGCAGTGGAAGCAGGTACCACTACGAGCAGTACTTC
>TRBV12-2|TRBJ1-3|NA|few
CASRYLTDRGNTIYF
TGTGCAAGTCGCTACCTGACAGATAGAGGAAACACCATATATTTT
>TRBV6-1|TRBJ2-7|TRBD1|NA
CASKSPQGANYEQYF
TGTGCCAGCAAGTCCCCTCAGGGGGCCAACTACGAGCAGTACTTC
>TRBV2|TRBJ2-1|TRBD2|NA
CASRDDSGWDNEQFF
TGTGCCAGCAGAGACGATAGCGGGTGGGACAATGAGCAGTTCTTC
>TRBV5-8|TRBJ2-3|TRBD2|NA
CASSNGGLAGGRTDTQYF
TGTGCCAGCAGCAATGGCGGACTAGCGGGAGGGCGTACAGATACGCAGTATTTT
>TRBV7-9|TRBJ2-7|NA|NA
CASSFSVTYEQYF
TGTGCCAGCAGCTTTAGCGTTACCTACGAGCAGTACTTC
>TRBV7-3|TRBJ2-7|NA|NA
CASSFQGGANDEQYF
TGTGCCAGCAGCTTTCAAGGGGGGGCGAACGACGAGCAGTACTTC
>TRBV7-9|TRBJ2-7|NA|NA
CASSLAAEDSSSYEQYF
TGTGCCAGCAGCCTCGCAGCGGAGGACAGCTCCTCCTACGAGCAGTACTTC
>TRBV2|TRBJ1-5|TRBD1|NA
CASRQGINQPQHF
TGTGCCAGCAGACAGGGGATTAATCAGCCCCAGCATTTT
>TRBV5-1|TRBJ1-1|NA|once
CASTPSAGAPEAFF
TGCGCCAGCACCCCTAGTGCGGGGGCCCCTGAAGCTTTCTTT
>TRBV5-4|TRBJ1-2|NA|few
CASSFQGNYGYTF
TGTGCCAGCAGCTTCCAGGGGAACTATGGCTACACCTTC
>TRBV28|TRBJ2-7|NA|NA
CASSSPASSYEQYF
TGTGCCAGCAGTTCCCCCGCTAGCTCCTACGAGCAGTACTTC
>TRBV5-1|TRBJ2-6|NA|once
CASKTGDSGANVLTF
TGCGCCAGCAAGACAGGAGACTCTGGGGCCAACGTCCTGACTTTC
>TRBV6-5|TRBJ2-1|TRBD2|NA
CASSLTSGSINEQFF
TGTGCCAGCAGTTTGACTAGCGGGAGTATAAATGAGCAGTTCTTC
>TRBV19|TRBJ2-5|NA|NA
CASSMGQPLETQYF
TGTGCCAGTAGTATGGGCCAGCCCCTTGAGACCCAGTACTTC
>TRBV19|TRBJ2-3|NA|NA
CATAPMKGLLMDTQYF
TGTGCCACCGCCCCCATGAAGGGACTTCTTATGGATACGCAGTATTTT
>TRBV18|TRBJ2-7|NA|NA
CASSPTNYGGPNEQYF
TGTGCCAGCTCACCCACGAATTATGGGGGCCCGAACGAGCAGTACTTC
>TRBV7-9|TRBJ2-1|TRBD1|NA
CASSLTGLNEQFF
TGTGCCAGCAGCTTGACAGGGTTGAATGAGCAGTTCTTC
>TRBV28|TRBJ2-6|NA|NA
CASKSSGANVLTF
TGTGCCAGCAAGAGCTCTGGGGCCAACGTCCTGACTTTC
>TRBV6-1|TRBJ2-2|TRBD2|NA
CASRGLVNTGELFF
TGTGCCAGCAGGGGACTAGTGAACACCGGGGAGCTGTTTTTT
>TRBV5-4|TRBJ2-2|TRBD2|NA
CASSLAGIAGGGVTGELFF
TGTGCCAGCAGCTTGGCCGGGATAGCGGGAGGTGGGGTCACCGGGGAGCTGTTTTTT
>TRBV2|TRBJ2-5|TRBD1|NA
CASSAGTAYQETQYF
TGTGCCAGCAGTGCTGGGACAGCGTACCAAGAGACCCAGTACTTC
>TRBV5-4|TRBJ2-2|TRBD2|NA
CASSPLGREGDGELFF
TGTGCCAGCAGCCCCTTGGGGCGGGAGGGCGACGGGGAGCTGTTTTTT
>TRBV10-3|TRBJ2-1|NA|NA
CAISETSYNEQFF
TGTGCCATCAGTGAGACTAGCTACAATGAGCAGTTCTTC
>TRBV7-6|TRBJ2-1|NA|NA
CASSYIGDEQFF
TGTGCCAGCAGCTATATAGGGGATGAGCAGTTCTTC
>TRBV19|TRBJ2-2|TRBD2|NA
CASTREGRAGELFF
TGTGCCAGTACGCGGGAGGGCCGGGCCGGGGAGCTGTTTTTT
>TRBV29-1|TRBJ1-2|TRBD1|NA
CSVGQGGGYTF
TGCAGCGTGGGACAGGGAGGTGGCTACACCTTC